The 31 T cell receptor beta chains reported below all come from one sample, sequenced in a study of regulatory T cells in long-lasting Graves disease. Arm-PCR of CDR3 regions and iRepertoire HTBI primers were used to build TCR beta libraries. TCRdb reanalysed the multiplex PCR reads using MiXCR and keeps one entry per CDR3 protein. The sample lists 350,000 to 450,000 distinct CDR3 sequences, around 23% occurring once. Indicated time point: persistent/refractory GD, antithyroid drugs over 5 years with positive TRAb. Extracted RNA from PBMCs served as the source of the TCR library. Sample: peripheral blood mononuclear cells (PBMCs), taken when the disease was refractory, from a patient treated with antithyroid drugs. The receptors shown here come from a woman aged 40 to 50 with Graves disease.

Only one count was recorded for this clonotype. DNA of the CDR3: TGTGCCTGGAGCCGTACCGGTAGTAACTATGGCTACACCTTC. Translation: CAWSRTGSNYGYTF. The rearrangement uses TRBV30 and TRBJ1-2; no clear D gene. The CDR3 contains 14 residues. CDR1 GTSNPN and CDR2 SVGIG come from the germline V gene (reference sequence). Trimming shortened V by 3 bases and J by 1 base, and 12 bases separated the two germline ends.

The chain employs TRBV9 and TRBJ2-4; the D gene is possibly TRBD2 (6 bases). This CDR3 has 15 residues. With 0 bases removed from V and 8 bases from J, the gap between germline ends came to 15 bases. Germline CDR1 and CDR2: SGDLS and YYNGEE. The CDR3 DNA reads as TGTGCCAGCAGCGTAGGGGGAGGAGTTGGGGACATTCAGTACTTC. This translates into CASSVGGGVGDIQYF.

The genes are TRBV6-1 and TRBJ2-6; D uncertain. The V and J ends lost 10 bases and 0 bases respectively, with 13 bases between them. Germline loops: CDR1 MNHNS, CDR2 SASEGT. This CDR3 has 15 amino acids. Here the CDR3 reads CAIRIPFSGANVLTF. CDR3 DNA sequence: TGTGCCATCCGGATACCCTTCTCTGGGGCCAACGTCCTGACTTTC.

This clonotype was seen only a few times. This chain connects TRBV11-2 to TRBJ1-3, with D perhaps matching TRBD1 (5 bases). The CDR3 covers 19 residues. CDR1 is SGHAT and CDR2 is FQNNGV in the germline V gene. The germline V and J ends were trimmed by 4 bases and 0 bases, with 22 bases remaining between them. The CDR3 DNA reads TGTGCCAGCAGCTCACTGGGGGGACGCAGTTCCCTCTCTGGAAACACCATATATTTT. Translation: CASSSLGGRSSLSGNTIYF. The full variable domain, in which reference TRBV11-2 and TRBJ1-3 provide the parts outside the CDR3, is EAGVAQSPRYKIIEKRQSVAFWCNPISGHATLYWYQQILGQGPKLLIQFQNNGVVDDSQLPKDRFSAERLKGVDSTLKIQPAKLEDSAVYLCASSSLGGRSSLSGNTIYFGEGSWLTVV.

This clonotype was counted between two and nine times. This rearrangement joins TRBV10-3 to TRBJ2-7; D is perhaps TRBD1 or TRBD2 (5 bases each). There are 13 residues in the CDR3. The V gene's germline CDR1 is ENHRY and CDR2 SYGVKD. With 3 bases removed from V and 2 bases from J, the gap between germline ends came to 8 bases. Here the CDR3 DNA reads TGTGCCATCAGTGAAGAGGGGACCTACGAGCAGTACTTC. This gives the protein CAISEEGTYEQYF.

CDR3 bases: TGCAGTGGGGGAGGGGGGGCTAACTATGGCTACACCTTC. Translation gives CSGGGGANYGYTF. The rearrangement uses TRBV20-1 and TRBJ1-2; D is perhaps TRBD1 (6 bases). Trimming removed 7 bases at V and 0 bases at J, with 12 bases between. The CDR3 is 13 residues long. Germline CDR1 reads DFQATT; CDR2 reads SNEGSKA (reference sequence).

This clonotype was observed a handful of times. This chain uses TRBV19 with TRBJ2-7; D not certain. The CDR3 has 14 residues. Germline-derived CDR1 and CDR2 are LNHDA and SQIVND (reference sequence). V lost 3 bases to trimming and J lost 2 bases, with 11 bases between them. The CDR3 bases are TGTGCCAGTAGTATTCGACACCTTGCCTACGAGCAGTACTTC. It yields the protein CASSIRHLAYEQYF.

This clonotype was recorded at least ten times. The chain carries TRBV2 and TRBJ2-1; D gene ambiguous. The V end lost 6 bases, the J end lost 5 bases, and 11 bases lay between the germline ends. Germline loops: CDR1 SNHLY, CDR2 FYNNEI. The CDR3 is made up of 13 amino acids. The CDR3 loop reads CASRWRPNNEQFF. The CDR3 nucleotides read TGTGCCAGCAGGTGGAGACCAAACAATGAGCAGTTCTTC.

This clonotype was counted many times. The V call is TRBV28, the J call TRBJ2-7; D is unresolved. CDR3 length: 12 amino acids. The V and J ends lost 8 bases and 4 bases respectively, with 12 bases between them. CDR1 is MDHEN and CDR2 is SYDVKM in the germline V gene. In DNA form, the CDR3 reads TGTGCCAGCTCGAGCGACACATACGAGCAGTACTTC. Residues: CASSSDTYEQYF. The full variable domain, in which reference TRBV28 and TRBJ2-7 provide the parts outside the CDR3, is DVKVTQSSRYLVKRTGEKVFLECVQDMDHENMFWYRQDPGLGLRLIYFSYDVKMKEKGDIPEGYSVSREKKERFSLILESASTNQTSMYLCASSSDTYEQYFGPGTRLTVT.

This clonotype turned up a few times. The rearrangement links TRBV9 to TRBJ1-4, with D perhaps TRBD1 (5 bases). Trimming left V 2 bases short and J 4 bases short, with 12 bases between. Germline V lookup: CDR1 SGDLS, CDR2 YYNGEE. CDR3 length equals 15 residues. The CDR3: CASSVTATFNEKLFF. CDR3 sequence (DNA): TGTGCCAGCAGCGTGACAGCGACTTTTAATGAAAAACTGTTTTTT.

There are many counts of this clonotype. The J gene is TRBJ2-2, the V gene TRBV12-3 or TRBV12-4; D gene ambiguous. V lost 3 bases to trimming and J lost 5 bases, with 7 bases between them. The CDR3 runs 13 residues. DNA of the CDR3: TGTGCCAGCAGTTTTCGGCCAACCGGGGAGCTGTTTTTT. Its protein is CASSFRPTGELFF.

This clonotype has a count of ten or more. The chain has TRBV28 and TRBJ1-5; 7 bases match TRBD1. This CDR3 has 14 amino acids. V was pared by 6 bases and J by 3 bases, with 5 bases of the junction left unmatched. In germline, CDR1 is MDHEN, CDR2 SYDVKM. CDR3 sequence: CASSQGQYNQPQHF. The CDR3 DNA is TGTGCCAGCAGCCAGGGACAGTACAATCAGCCCCAGCATTTT. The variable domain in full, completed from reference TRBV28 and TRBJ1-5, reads DVKVTQSSRYLVKRTGEKVFLECVQDMDHENMFWYRQDPGLGLRLIYFSYDVKMKEKGDIPEGYSVSREKKERFSLILESASTNQTSMYLCASSQGQYNQPQHFGDGTRLSIL.

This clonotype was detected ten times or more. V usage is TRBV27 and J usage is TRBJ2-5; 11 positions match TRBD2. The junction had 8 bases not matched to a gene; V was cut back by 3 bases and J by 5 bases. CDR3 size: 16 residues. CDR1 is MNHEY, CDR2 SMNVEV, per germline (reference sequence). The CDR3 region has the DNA TGTGCCAGCAGTTTGTCTAGCGGGAGGCCGGGGGAGACCCAGTACTTC. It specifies CASSLSSGRPGETQYF.

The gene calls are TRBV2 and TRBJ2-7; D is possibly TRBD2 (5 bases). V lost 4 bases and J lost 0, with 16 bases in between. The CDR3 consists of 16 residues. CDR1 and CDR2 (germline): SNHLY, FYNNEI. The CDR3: CASSGSTGISSYEQYF. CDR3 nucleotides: TGTGCCAGCAGTGGTTCTACGGGGATTAGCTCCTACGAGCAGTACTTC.

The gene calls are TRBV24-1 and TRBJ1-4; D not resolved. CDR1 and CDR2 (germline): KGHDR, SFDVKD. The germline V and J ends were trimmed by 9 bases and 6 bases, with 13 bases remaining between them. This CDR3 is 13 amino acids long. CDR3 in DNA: TGTGCCACCCGTCTCGGGGATTATGAAAAACTGTTTTTT. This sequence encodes CATRLGDYEKLFF.

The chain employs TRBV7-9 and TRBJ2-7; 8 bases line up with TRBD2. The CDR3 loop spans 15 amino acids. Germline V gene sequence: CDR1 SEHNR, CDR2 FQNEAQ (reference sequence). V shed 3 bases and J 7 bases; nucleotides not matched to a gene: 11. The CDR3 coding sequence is TGTGCCAGCAGCTTTAGCGGGACCACCGGGAGTGAGCAGTACTTC. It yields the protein CASSFSGTTGSEQYF.

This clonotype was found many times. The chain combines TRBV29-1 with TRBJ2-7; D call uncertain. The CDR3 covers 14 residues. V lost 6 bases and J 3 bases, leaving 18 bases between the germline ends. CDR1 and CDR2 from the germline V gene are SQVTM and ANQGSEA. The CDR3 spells CSVLEGWTNYEQYF. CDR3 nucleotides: TGCAGCGTCCTTGAAGGGTGGACCAACTACGAGCAGTACTTC.

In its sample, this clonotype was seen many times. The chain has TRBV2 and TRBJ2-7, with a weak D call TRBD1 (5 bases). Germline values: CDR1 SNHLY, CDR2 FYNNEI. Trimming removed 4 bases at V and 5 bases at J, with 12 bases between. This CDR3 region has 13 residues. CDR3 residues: CASSASGLNEQYF. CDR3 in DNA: TGTGCCAGCAGTGCCTCAGGGCTCAACGAGCAGTACTTC.

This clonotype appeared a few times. CDR3 residues: CASSTPGQGGSPLHF. The CDR3 DNA reads TGTGCCAGTAGCACTCCGGGACAGGGAGGATCACCCCTCCACTTT. The gene calls are TRBV19 and TRBJ1-6; the match to TRBD1 covers 9 bases. CDR3 length: 15 amino acids. Germline-derived CDR1 and CDR2 are LNHDA and SQIVND (reference sequence). V shed 6 bases and J 10 bases; nucleotides not matched to a gene: 10. The whole variable domain, filled in from reference TRBV19 and TRBJ1-6, reads DGGITQSPKYLFRKEGQNVTLSCEQNLNHDAMYWYRQDPGQGLRLIYYSQIVNDFQKGDIAEGYSVSREKKESFPLTVTSAQKNPTAFYLCASSTPGQGGSPLHFGNGTRLTVT.

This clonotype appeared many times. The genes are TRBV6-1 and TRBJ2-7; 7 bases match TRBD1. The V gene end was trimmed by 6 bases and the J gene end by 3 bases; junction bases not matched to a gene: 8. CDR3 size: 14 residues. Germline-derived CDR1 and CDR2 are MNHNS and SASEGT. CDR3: CASSFRTGLYEQYF. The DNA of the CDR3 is TGTGCCAGCAGCTTTAGGACAGGTCTCTACGAGCAGTACTTC.

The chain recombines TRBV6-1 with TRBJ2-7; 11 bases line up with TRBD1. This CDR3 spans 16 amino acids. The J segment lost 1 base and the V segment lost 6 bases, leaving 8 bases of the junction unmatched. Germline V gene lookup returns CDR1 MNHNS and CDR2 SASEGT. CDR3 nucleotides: TGTGCCAGCAGGGGCTGGACAGGGGGCAAGTCCTACGAGCAGTACTTC. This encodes CASRGWTGGKSYEQYF.

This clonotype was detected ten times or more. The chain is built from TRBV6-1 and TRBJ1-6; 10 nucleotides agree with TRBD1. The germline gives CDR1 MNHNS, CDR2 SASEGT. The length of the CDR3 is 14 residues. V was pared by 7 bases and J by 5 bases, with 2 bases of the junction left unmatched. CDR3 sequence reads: CASTGTGDNSPLHF. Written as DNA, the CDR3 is TGTGCCAGCACGGGGACAGGGGATAATTCACCCCTCCACTTT.

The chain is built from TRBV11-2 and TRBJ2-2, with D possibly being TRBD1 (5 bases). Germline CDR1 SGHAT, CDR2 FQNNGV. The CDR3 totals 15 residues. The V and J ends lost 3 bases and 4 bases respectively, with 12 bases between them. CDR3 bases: TGTGCCAGCAGCTTTTTAGGGGCGGCCACCGGGGAGCTGTTTTTT. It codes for CASSFLGAATGELFF.

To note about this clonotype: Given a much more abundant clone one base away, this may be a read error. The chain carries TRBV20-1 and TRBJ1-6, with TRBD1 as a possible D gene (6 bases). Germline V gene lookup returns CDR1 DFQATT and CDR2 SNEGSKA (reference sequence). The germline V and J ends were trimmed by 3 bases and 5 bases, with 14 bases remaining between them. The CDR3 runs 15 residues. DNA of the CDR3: TGCAGTGCTAGGGACAGTGTATCCCATAATTCACCCCTCCACTTT. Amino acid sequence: CSARDSVSHNSPLHF.

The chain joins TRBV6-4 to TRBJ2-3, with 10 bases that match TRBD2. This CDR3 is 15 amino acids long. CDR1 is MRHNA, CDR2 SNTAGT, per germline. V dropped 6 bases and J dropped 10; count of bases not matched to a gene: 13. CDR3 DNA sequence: TGTGCCAGCAGCCCCGGGCTAGCGGGAGTGTTCGCGCAGTATTTT. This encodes CASSPGLAGVFAQYF.

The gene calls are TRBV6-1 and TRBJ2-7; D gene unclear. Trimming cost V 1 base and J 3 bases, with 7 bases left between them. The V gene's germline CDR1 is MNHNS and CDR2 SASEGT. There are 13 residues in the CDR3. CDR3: CASSEVASYEQYF. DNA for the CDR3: TGTGCCAGCAGTGAAGTCGCGAGCTACGAGCAGTACTTC.

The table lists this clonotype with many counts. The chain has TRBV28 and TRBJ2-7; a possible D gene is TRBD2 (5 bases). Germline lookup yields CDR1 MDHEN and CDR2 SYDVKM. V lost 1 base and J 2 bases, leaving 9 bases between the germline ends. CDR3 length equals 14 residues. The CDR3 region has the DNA TGTGCCAGCAGTTTATACGGGATCACCTACGAGCAGTACTTC. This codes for CASSLYGITYEQYF.

In DNA form, the CDR3 reads TGCAGCGCCGGGACTTTGAACACTGAAGCTTTCTTT. It is translated as CSAGTLNTEAFF. This chain connects TRBV29-1 to TRBJ1-1; maybe TRBD1 (5 bases). This CDR3 is built from 12 residues. Germline V CDR1 and CDR2: SQVTM, ANQGSEA. Trimming removed 7 bases from V and 0 bases from J, with 9 bases in between.

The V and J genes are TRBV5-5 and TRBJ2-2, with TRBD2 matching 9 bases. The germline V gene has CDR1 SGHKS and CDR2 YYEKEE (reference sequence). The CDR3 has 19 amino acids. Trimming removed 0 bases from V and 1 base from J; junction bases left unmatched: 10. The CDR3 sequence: CASSLETSGGARNTGELFF. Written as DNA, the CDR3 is TGTGCCAGCAGCTTGGAGACTAGCGGAGGGGCGAGGAACACCGGGGAGCTGTTTTTT.

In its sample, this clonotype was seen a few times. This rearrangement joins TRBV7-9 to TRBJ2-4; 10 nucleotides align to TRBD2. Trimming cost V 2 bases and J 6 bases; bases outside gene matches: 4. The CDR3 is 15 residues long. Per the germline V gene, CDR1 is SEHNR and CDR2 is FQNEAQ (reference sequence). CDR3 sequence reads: CASSLKVAGGNIQYF. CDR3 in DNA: TGTGCCAGCAGCTTAAAAGTAGCGGGAGGAAACATTCAGTACTTC. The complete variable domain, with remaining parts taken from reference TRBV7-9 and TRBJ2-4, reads DTGVSQNPRHKITKRGQNVTFRCDPISEHNRLYWYRQTLGQGPEFLTYFQNEAQLEKSRLLSDRFSAERPKGSFSTLEIQRTEQGDSAMYLCASSLKVAGGNIQYFGAGTRLSVL.

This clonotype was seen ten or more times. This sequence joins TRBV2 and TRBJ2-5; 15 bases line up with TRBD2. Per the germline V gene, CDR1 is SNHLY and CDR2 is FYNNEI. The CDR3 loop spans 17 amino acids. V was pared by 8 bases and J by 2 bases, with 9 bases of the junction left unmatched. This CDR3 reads CASRYGLAGGLQETQYF. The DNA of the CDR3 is TGTGCCAGCCGTTACGGACTAGCGGGAGGGTTACAAGAGACCCAGTACTTC.